The TCR beta chain under discussion was sequenced for a study of cytomegalovirus exposure and HLA in healthy donors. Trimming removed 2 bases from V and 8 bases from J; junction bases left unmatched: 8. This CDR3 spans 15 amino acids. Germline V gene data show CDR1 as ENHRY and CDR2 as SYGVKD. 13 Jbeta primers and 60 Vbeta primers were used for the PCR. Measured with immunoSEQ multiplex PCR; TCRdb has only the in-frame clones, and not every one. The data hold some 200,000 clones, with about 80% observed a single time. The source material was PBMCs. This chain links TRBV10-3 with TRBJ2-2, with 7 bases fitting TRBD2. This TCR was recovered from a boy aged 5 to 17 in good health and CMV-seronegative. CDR3 region: CAISEARGVSGELFF. In DNA form, the CDR3 reads TGTGCCATCAGTGAGGCACGGGGGGTGTCGGGGGAGCTGTTTTTT.